The sequence of this TCR beta chain was determined in a study of blood T cell repertoires in COVID-19. Looked up from germline, CDR1 is SEHNR and CDR2 is FQNEAQ (reference sequence). J lost 4 bases, V lost 11 bases, and 6 bases had no gene match. The CDR3 runs to 12 residues. Per the original methods: Using reference gene primer amplification, nucleated cell counts were estimated. Here immunoSEQ multiplex PCR was the method, and the copy in TCRdb shows in-frame clones only, minus some. That table gives V, J and clone size, and the DNA gave D and trimming. The sample consists of under 150,000 clones, approximately 80% of them appearing once.

This receptor was taken from a man at least 80 years old with acute or convalescent COVID-19. Material: peripheral blood. The chain employs TRBV7-9 and TRBJ2-5; TRBD1 matches at 8 bases. CDR3 region: CAGDRGGETQYF. The CDR3 coding sequence is TGTGCCGGAGACAGGGGAGGAGAGACCCAGTACTTC.